The clone carrying this T cell receptor (beta chain) was observed a single time. This entry is derived from a study of blood T cell repertoires in COVID-19. The wider study: Spain, Italy and the United States supplied samples that represented acute and convalescent COVID-19. PBMCs, B-cell-depleted T cells, or T cells provided the cDNA or gDNA that made up the material.

In the original analysis: From reference gene primer amplification, estimates of nucleated cell counts were derived. TCRdb's copy holds only in-frame clones and misses some; the assay was immunoSEQ multiplex PCR. V and J calls and clone size follow that table, whereas D and trimming were derived from the DNA. The profile shows around 72,000 clones, less than 90% of them singletons. The CDR3 spans 14 residues. V lost 4 bases, J lost 5 bases, and 15 bases lay in between. The germline V gene encodes CDR1 MNHNY and CDR2 SVGAGI (reference sequence). Sequencing input: peripheral blood. The J gene is TRBJ2-7, the V gene TRBV6-6; TRBD1 might be the D (6 bases). The receptor was isolated from a woman aged 80 or older with acute or convalescent COVID-19. The CDR3 here is CASSSQTGSDEQYF. The CDR3 DNA reads as TGTGCCAGCAGTTCCCAGACAGGTTCTGACGAGCAGTACTTC.